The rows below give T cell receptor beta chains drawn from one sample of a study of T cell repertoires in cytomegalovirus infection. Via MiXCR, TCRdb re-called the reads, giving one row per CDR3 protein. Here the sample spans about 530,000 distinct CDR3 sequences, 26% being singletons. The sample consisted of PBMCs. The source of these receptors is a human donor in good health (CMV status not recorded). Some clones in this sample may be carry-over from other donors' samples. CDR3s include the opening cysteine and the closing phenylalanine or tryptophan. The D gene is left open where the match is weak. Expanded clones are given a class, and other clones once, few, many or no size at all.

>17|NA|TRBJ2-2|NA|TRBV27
CASSLKGSLGYTGELFF
TGTGCCAGCAGTTTAAAAGGGTCTTTAGGGTACACCGGGGAGCTGTTTTTT
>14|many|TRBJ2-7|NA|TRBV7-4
CASSPPADPYEQYF
TGTGCCAGCAGCCCCCCGGCGGACCCCTACGAGCAGTACTTC
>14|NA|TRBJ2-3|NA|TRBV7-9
CASTFPGGTDTQYF
TGTGCCAGCACCTTTCCGGGAGGCACAGATACGCAGTATTTT
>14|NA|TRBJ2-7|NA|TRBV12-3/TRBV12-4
CASSFYRPPYEQYF
TGTGCCAGCAGTTTCTATCGGCCCCCCTACGAGCAGTACTTC
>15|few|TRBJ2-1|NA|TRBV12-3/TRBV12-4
CASSYVLGSYNEQFF
TGTGCCAGCAGCTATGTACTGGGGTCCTACAATGAGCAGTTCTTC
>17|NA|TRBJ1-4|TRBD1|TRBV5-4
CASSGWTGLGGDEKLFF
TGTGCCAGCAGCGGATGGACAGGGCTAGGGGGTGATGAAAAACTGTTTTTT
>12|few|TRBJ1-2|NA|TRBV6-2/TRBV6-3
CASIGPRYGYTF
TGTGCCAGCATCGGGCCCCGCTATGGCTACACCTTC
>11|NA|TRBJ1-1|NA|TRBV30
CAWIGETEAFF
TGTGCCTGGATAGGGGAAACTGAAGCTTTCTTT
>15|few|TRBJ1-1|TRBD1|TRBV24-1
CATSDRRGRDSEAFF
TGTGCCACCAGTGATAGAAGGGGGCGCGACTCTGAAGCTTTCTTT
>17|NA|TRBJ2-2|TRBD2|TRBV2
CASRRRLADTNTGELFF
TGTGCCAGCAGGCGGAGACTAGCGGATACGAACACCGGGGAGCTGTTTTTT
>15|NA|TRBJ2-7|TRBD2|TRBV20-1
CSARETSGGRREQYF
TGCAGTGCTAGGGAGACTAGCGGGGGGAGGAGGGAGCAGTACTTC
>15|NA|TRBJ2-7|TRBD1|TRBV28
CASSLAGTVSYEQYF
TGTGCCAGCAGTTTAGCCGGGACAGTCTCCTACGAGCAGTACTTC
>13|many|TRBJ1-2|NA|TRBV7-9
CASRIGSGNGYTF
TGTGCCAGCAGGATCGGTTCTGGGAATGGCTACACCTTC
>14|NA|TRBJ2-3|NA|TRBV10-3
CAISDSPVTDTQYF
TGTGCCATCAGTGATAGTCCCGTGACAGATACGCAGTATTTT
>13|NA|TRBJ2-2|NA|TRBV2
CASSRAATGELFF
TGTGCCAGCAGCAGGGCGGCCACCGGGGAGCTGTTTTTT
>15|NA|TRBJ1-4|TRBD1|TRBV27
CASSRWDRGGEKLFF
TGTGCCAGCAGTCGGTGGGACAGGGGCGGGGAAAAACTGTTTTTT
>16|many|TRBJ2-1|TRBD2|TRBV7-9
CASTKMSGLVRNEQFF
TGTGCCAGCACCAAAATGTCGGGACTAGTAAGGAATGAGCAGTTCTTC
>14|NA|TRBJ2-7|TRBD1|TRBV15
CATSPWTGSYEQYF
TGTGCCACCAGCCCCTGGACAGGGTCATATGAGCAGTACTTC
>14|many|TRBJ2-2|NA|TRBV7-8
CASSSRRGTGELFF
TGTGCCAGCAGCTCCCGGCGGGGTACCGGGGAGCTGTTTTTT
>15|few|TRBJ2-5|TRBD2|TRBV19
CASSLSGRDRETQYF
TGTGCCAGTAGCCTTAGCGGGAGGGACCGAGAGACCCAGTACTTC
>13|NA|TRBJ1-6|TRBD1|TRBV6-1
CASMGGQRSPLHF
TGTGCCAGCATGGGGGGACAGCGGTCACCCCTCCACTTT
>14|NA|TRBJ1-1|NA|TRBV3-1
CASSQPGTYTEAFF
TGTGCCAGCAGCCAACCTGGGACTTACACTGAAGCTTTCTTT
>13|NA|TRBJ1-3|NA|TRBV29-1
CSAQRGSGNTIYF
TGCAGCGCCCAGAGGGGCTCTGGAAACACCATATATTTT
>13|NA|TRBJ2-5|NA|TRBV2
CASSARAKETQYF
TGTGCCAGCAGTGCCAGGGCCAAAGAGACCCAGTACTTC
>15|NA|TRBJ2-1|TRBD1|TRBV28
CASSLRDRGGNEQFF
TGTGCCAGCAGTTTAAGGGACAGGGGTGGCAATGAGCAGTTCTTC
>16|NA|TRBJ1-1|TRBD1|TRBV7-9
CASSFRPGQGRTEAFF
TGTGCCAGCAGCTTTCGCCCGGGACAGGGTCGGACTGAAGCTTTCTTT
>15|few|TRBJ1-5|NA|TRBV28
CASSPRLRGNQPQHF
TGTGCCAGCAGTCCGAGACTCCGCGGCAATCAGCCCCAGCATTTT
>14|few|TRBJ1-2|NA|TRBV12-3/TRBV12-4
CASSFRVGDYGYTF
TGTGCCAGCAGTTTTCGGGTCGGGGACTATGGCTACACCTTC
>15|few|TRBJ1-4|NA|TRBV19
CASSIGGGFNEKLFF
TGTGCCAGTAGTATAGGGGGAGGATTTAATGAAAAACTGTTTTTT
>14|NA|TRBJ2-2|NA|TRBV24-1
CATSDFWGAGELFF
TGTGCCACCAGTGATTTTTGGGGAGCCGGGGAGCTGTTTTTT
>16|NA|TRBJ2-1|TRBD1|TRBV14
CASSWDRGTYLNEQFF
TGTGCCAGCAGCTGGGACAGGGGAACTTACCTCAATGAGCAGTTCTTC
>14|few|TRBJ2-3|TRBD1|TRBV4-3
CASSQGQGASLQYF
TGCGCCAGCAGCCAAGGACAGGGGGCATCCCTGCAGTATTTT
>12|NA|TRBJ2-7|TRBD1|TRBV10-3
CAIRDRAGEQYF
TGTGCCATCAGGGACAGGGCAGGAGAGCAGTACTTC
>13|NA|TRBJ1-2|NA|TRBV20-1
CSAPAGGNYGYTF
TGCAGTGCTCCCGCGGGGGGAAACTATGGCTACACCTTC
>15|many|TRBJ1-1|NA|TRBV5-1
CASSSTGGMNTEAFF
TGCGCCAGCAGCTCAACGGGGGGGATGAACACTGAAGCTTTCTTT
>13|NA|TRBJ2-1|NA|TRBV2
CASTQEPYNEQFF
TGTGCCAGCACTCAGGAGCCCTACAATGAGCAGTTCTTC
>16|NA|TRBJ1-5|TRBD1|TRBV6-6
CASSRMGQGASQPQHF
TGTGCCAGCAGTAGAATGGGACAGGGGGCTTCTCAGCCCCAGCATTTT
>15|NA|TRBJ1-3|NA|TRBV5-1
CASSLGPVSGNTIYF
TGCGCCAGCAGCTTGGGCCCGGTCTCTGGAAACACCATATATTTT
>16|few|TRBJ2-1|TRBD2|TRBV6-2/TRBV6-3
CASSYPTSGSGHEQFF
TGTGCCAGCAGTTACCCGACTAGCGGGAGTGGCCATGAGCAGTTCTTC
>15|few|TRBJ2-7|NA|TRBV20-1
CSANREGGLSYEQYF
TGCAGTGCCAACAGGGAGGGGGGCCTCTCCTACGAGCAGTACTTC
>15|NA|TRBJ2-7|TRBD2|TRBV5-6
CASSPVSGGAYEQYF
TGTGCCAGCAGCCCGGTGTCGGGAGGAGCCTACGAGCAGTACTTC
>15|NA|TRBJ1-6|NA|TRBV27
CASSLFLLANSPLHF
TGTGCCAGCAGTTTATTTTTGCTGGCGAATTCACCCCTCCACTTT